This T cell receptor (beta chain) was sequenced during a study of cytomegalovirus exposure and HLA in healthy donors. Across the whole study: One earlier analysis, a look at around 180 million T cells, found some 120 million unique TCR beta sequences.

A multiplex PCR was run with 60 Vbeta primers and 13 Jbeta primers. Generated by immunoSEQ multiplex PCR, the TCRdb table keeps only in-frame clones and is missing some. This table holds around 67,000 clones, roughly 66% found once. This clone has only a few counts. Its antigen is not known. The length of the CDR3 is 14 residues. V lost 4 bases to trimming and J lost 4 bases, with 12 bases between them. Germline V gives CDR1 SEHNR, CDR2 FQNEAQ (reference sequence). Findings and caveats of the study: Most TCR sequences were rare, but some public TCRs occurred in many donors.

Though probably carrying unrecorded immune exposures, donors were nominally healthy at sampling. The genes are TRBV7-9 and TRBJ2-3; D is perhaps TRBD2 (5 bases). This TCR derives from a woman aged 50 to 65 in good health and CMV-seronegative. Sample: PBMCs. CDR3 sequence: CASSSTPGSDTQYF. The CDR3 bases are TGTGCCAGCAGCTCAACGCCGGGGTCAGATACGCAGTATTTT.